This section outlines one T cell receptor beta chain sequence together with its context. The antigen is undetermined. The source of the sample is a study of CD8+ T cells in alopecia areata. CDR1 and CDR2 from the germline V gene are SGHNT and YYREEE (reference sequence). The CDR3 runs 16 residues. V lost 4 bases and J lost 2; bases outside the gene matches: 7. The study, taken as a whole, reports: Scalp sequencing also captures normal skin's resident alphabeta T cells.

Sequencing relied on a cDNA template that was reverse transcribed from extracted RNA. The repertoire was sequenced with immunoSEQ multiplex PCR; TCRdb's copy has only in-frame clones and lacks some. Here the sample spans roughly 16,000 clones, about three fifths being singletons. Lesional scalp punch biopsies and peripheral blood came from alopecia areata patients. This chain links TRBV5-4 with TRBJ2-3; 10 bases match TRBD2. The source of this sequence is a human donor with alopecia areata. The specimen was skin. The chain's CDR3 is CASSASGRTHTDTQYF. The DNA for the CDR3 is TGTGCCAGCAGCGCTAGCGGGAGAACGCACACAGATACGCAGTATTTT.